A selection of T cell receptor beta chains follows, all from one sample in a study of CD8 T cells in ankylosing spondylitis. TCRdb re-called the 5' RACE reads with MiXCR, one entry per CDR3 protein. The sample lists around 490,000 distinct CDR3 sequences, roughly 5.2% occurring once. Sequencing was carried out using blood, either unsorted or a sorted T cell fraction (not recorded which). These receptors all come from a male donor with ankylosing spondylitis. CDR3s include the opening cysteine and the closing phenylalanine or tryptophan. The order of the fields is CDR3 protein, CDR3 DNA, clone size, D gene, V gene, J gene. D genes are given only for firm matches. Where a row states a size, it is once, few, many or the class of an expanded clone; other rows omit it.

cdr3_aa: CSVVDRRYEQYF; cdr3_nt: TGCAGCGTTGTAGACAGAAGATACGAGCAGTACTTC; clone_size: .; d_call: .; v_call: TRBV29-1; j_call: TRBJ2-7
cdr3_aa: CASNNRDGSYEQYF; cdr3_nt: TGTGCCAGCAACAACCGGGACGGCTCCTACGAGCAGTACTTC; clone_size: many; d_call: .; v_call: TRBV12-3/TRBV12-4; j_call: TRBJ2-7
cdr3_aa: CASSFSLDEKLFF; cdr3_nt: TGTGCCAGCAGCTTCTCTCTAGATGAAAAACTGTTTTTT; clone_size: .; d_call: .; v_call: TRBV7-2; j_call: TRBJ1-4
cdr3_aa: CASSHPAGSTDTQYF; cdr3_nt: TGTGCCAGCAGCCACCCGGCAGGGAGCACAGATACGCAGTATTTT; clone_size: many; d_call: .; v_call: TRBV4-2; j_call: TRBJ2-3
cdr3_aa: CASSPSPRLAGYNEQFF; cdr3_nt: TGTGCCAGCAGCCCTAGTCCCCGGCTAGCGGGGTACAATGAGCAGTTCTTC; clone_size: .; d_call: TRBD2; v_call: TRBV7-2; j_call: TRBJ2-1
cdr3_aa: CASSPWRGPYEQYF; cdr3_nt: TGTGCCAGCAGCCCCTGGCGAGGCCCCTACGAGCAGTACTTC; clone_size: .; d_call: .; v_call: TRBV27; j_call: TRBJ2-7
cdr3_aa: CAISEGVETWFSEQYF; cdr3_nt: TGTGCCATCAGTGAGGGCGTGGAGACATGGTTTTCCGAGCAGTACTTC; clone_size: many; d_call: .; v_call: TRBV10-3; j_call: TRBJ2-7
cdr3_aa: CATSDSHGGNTEAFF; cdr3_nt: TGTGCCACCAGCGATTCTCATGGAGGGAACACTGAAGCTTTCTTT; clone_size: many; d_call: .; v_call: TRBV24-1; j_call: TRBJ1-1
cdr3_aa: CASSLLGQGAGELFF; cdr3_nt: TGTGCCAGCAGTTTATTGGGACAGGGTGCCGGGGAGCTGTTTTTT; clone_size: few; d_call: TRBD1; v_call: TRBV12-3/TRBV12-4; j_call: TRBJ2-2
cdr3_aa: CASSDFGTDNIQYF; cdr3_nt: TGTGCCAGCAGTGACTTTGGGACTGATAACATTCAGTACTTC; clone_size: few; d_call: .; v_call: TRBV6-1; j_call: TRBJ2-4
cdr3_aa: CASSSLSHRLTDTQYF; cdr3_nt: TGTGCCAGCAGCTCCTTATCTCACAGGCTCACAGATACGCAGTATTTT; clone_size: .; d_call: .; v_call: TRBV7-8; j_call: TRBJ2-3
cdr3_aa: CASSFQGEGNQPQHF; cdr3_nt: TGTGCCAGCAGCTTTCAGGGGGAAGGCAATCAGCCCCAGCATTTT; clone_size: many; d_call: TRBD1; v_call: TRBV7-9; j_call: TRBJ1-5
cdr3_aa: CASSQGTGRETQYF; cdr3_nt: TGCGCCAGCAGCCAAGGGACAGGGAGAGAGACCCAGTACTTC; clone_size: many; d_call: TRBD1; v_call: TRBV4-1; j_call: TRBJ2-5
cdr3_aa: CSAIRRPHHLYF; cdr3_nt: TGCAGTGCTATACGTCGGCCCCACCATTTATACTTC; clone_size: many; d_call: .; v_call: TRBV20-1; j_call: TRBJ2-7
cdr3_aa: CASSLVDRGGEYTF; cdr3_nt: TGTGCCAGCAGCTTGGTGGACAGGGGAGGGGAGTACACCTTC; clone_size: many; d_call: TRBD1; v_call: TRBV5-6; j_call: TRBJ1-2
cdr3_aa: CASSPTGNLYEQYF; cdr3_nt: TGCGCCAGCAGTCCAACAGGGAACCTCTACGAGCAGTACTTC; clone_size: many; d_call: .; v_call: TRBV5-1; j_call: TRBJ2-7
cdr3_aa: CASSQEAGGTDTQYF; cdr3_nt: TGCGCCAGCAGCCAAGAAGCGGGGGGCACAGATACGCAGTATTTT; clone_size: many; d_call: TRBD2; v_call: TRBV4-3; j_call: TRBJ2-3
cdr3_aa: CASSQDDRESGANVLTF; cdr3_nt: TGCGCCAGCAGCCAAGATGACCGCGAGTCTGGGGCCAACGTCCTGACTTTC; clone_size: few; d_call: .; v_call: TRBV4-1; j_call: TRBJ2-6
cdr3_aa: CAISENSDLHGYTF; cdr3_nt: TGTGCCATCAGTGAGAATTCCGATTTGCATGGCTACACCTTC; clone_size: .; d_call: .; v_call: TRBV10-3; j_call: TRBJ1-2
cdr3_aa: CASSPGGAGRYNEQFF; cdr3_nt: TGTGCCAGCAGCCCGGGAGGCGCGGGCCGCTACAATGAGCAGTTCTTC; clone_size: many; d_call: TRBD2; v_call: TRBV4-2; j_call: TRBJ2-1
cdr3_aa: CASSVRGQGGRNTQYF; cdr3_nt: TGTGCCAGCAGCGTTCGGGGACAGGGAGGGAGGAATACGCAGTATTTT; clone_size: .; d_call: TRBD1; v_call: TRBV3-1; j_call: TRBJ2-3
cdr3_aa: CASSQGVGATEAFF; cdr3_nt: TGCGCCAGCAGCCAAGGGGTAGGGGCCACTGAAGCTTTCTTT; clone_size: many; d_call: .; v_call: TRBV4-3; j_call: TRBJ1-1
cdr3_aa: CASSPLLGAGELFF; cdr3_nt: TGTGCCAGCAGCCCCCTGTTGGGCGCCGGGGAGCTGTTTTTT; clone_size: many; d_call: .; v_call: TRBV7-2; j_call: TRBJ2-2
cdr3_aa: CASSHNRGLKSPLHF; cdr3_nt: TGTGCCAGCAGTCATAACAGGGGGCTAAAGTCACCCCTCCACTTT; clone_size: many; d_call: TRBD1; v_call: TRBV12-3/TRBV12-4; j_call: TRBJ1-6
cdr3_aa: CASSPDRVSDTQYF; cdr3_nt: TGCGCCAGCAGCCCAGACAGGGTTTCAGATACGCAGTATTTT; clone_size: many; d_call: TRBD1; v_call: TRBV5-1; j_call: TRBJ2-3